These 21 T cell receptor beta chains were all obtained from the same sample, sequenced in a study of identical twins. MiXCR, run by TCRdb on the 5' RACE reads, gives a single entry per CDR3 protein. Of 450,000 to 600,000 distinct CDR3 sequences in the sample, about a fifth were seen once. Another study also made use of these data, one on yellow fever vaccine responses in identical twins.

The sequenced sample consisted of CD4+ T cells sorted from blood. Every receptor here comes from a young woman in good health.

With respect to this clonotype: One junction end does not reproduce the germline sequence, and a read error may be involved. The chain carries TRBV5-1 and TRBJ1-2, with D unresolved. The CDR3 extends over 12 amino acids. Germline loops: CDR1 SGHRS, CDR2 YFSETQ. The CDR3 reads CASSLGGEVVFF. DNA for the CDR3: TGCGCCAGCAGCTTGGGTGGGGAAGTCGTCTTCTTC.

This sequence joins TRBV20-1 and TRBJ2-5; possibly TRBD2 for D (6 bases). Germline values: CDR1 DFQATT, CDR2 SNEGSKA (reference sequence). Trimming cost V 6 bases and J 4 bases, with 15 bases left between them. The CDR3 is 13 amino acids. The DNA of the CDR3 is TGCAGTGCCGCCGGGGGATTAGGAGAGACCCAGTACTTC. This gives the protein CSAAGGLGETQYF.

The chain couples TRBV5-1 to TRBJ2-1, with 7 positions matching TRBD2. The germline gives CDR1 SGHRS, CDR2 YFSETQ. J lost 4 bases, V lost 4 bases, and 14 bases had no gene match. The CDR3 totals 17 residues. CDR3 residues: CASSPVVGAGLYNEQFF. CDR3 nucleotides: TGCGCCAGCAGCCCGGTGGTGGGAGCGGGGTTATACAATGAGCAGTTCTTC.

The V and J genes are TRBV10-3 and TRBJ2-7; D not resolved. CDR3 length equals 14 residues. CDR1 is ENHRY and CDR2 is SYGVKD in the germline V gene. Trimming stripped 0 bases from V and 7 bases from J, with 13 bases between. The CDR3: CAISESGVIWEQYF. The CDR3 region has the DNA TGTGCCATCAGTGAGTCCGGAGTTATCTGGGAGCAGTACTTC.

This chain uses TRBV29-1 with TRBJ1-2; D not certain. CDR3 length equals 12 residues. The germline V gene encodes CDR1 SQVTM and CDR2 ANQGSEA. V was trimmed by 5 bases and J by 7 bases, leaving 14 bases between them. The chain's CDR3 is CSVKNRPSGYTF. The CDR3 DNA reads as TGCAGCGTTAAAAATAGACCCTCTGGCTACACCTTC. The full variable domain, completed using reference TRBV29-1 and TRBJ1-2, is SAVISQKPSRDICQRGTSLTIQCQVDSQVTMMFWYRQQPGQSLTLIATANQGSEATYESGFVIDKFPISRPNLTFSTLTVSNMSPEDSSIYLCSVKNRPSGYTFGSGTRLTVV.

The gene calls are TRBV12-3 or TRBV12-4 and TRBJ2-3; 7 bases align to TRBD2. CDR3 length equals 15 residues. Trimming at V came to 3 bases and at J to 2 bases, leaving 5 bases not matched to a gene. The CDR3 protein is CASSFISGPTDTQYF. DNA of the CDR3: TGTGCCAGCAGTTTTATTAGCGGGCCCACAGATACGCAGTATTTT.

This clonotype was detected a few times. This rearrangement joins TRBV2 to TRBJ1-1; unclear D gene. This CDR3 contains 11 residues. Germline CDR1 SNHLY, CDR2 FYNNEI. V lost 3 bases and J 11 bases, leaving 10 bases between the germline ends. CDR3 residues: CASSDFQAAFF. The CDR3 DNA is TGTGCCAGCAGTGATTTCCAGGCCGCTTTCTTT.

The chain carries TRBV10-1 and TRBJ2-3, with 10 positions matching TRBD1. From germline, CDR1 is WNHNN and CDR2 SYGVQD (reference sequence). This CDR3 is built from 16 residues. The V segment lost 6 bases and the J segment 1 base; nucleotides outside the gene matches: 7. The DNA of the CDR3 is TGCGCCAGCAGCCCGGACAGGGGGAGAGGCACAGATACGCAGTATTTT. Amino acids: CASSPDRGRGTDTQYF.

This clonotype came up a few times. The chain couples TRBV5-5 to TRBJ2-7, with 7 nucleotides matching TRBD1. The germline V gene has CDR1 SGHKS and CDR2 YYEKEE (reference sequence). The CDR3 covers 16 residues. Trimming took 3 bases from V and 0 from J; bases not matched to a gene: 9. For the CDR3, the DNA is TGTGCCAGCAGCTCCACATGGACAGGCAGCTCCTACGAGCAGTACGTC. This encodes CASSSTWTGSSYEQYV.

This clonotype showed up just a few times. The rearrangement links TRBV6-1 to TRBJ2-1, with 9 bases aligning to TRBD2. V shed 7 bases and J 4 bases; nucleotides not matched to a gene: 5. This CDR3 comprises 14 residues. Germline-derived CDR1 and CDR2 are MNHNS and SASEGT. Here the CDR3 reads CASKRREGYNEQFF. The CDR3 DNA is TGTGCCAGCAAACGGCGGGAGGGATACAATGAGCAGTTCTTC.

The chain uses TRBV28 and TRBJ2-7; 9 bases match TRBD1. CDR3 length equals 14 residues. Germline V lookup: CDR1 MDHEN, CDR2 SYDVKM. V lost 6 bases to trimming and J lost 7 bases; unmatched junction nucleotides: 10. This CDR3 is CASRYGTGTREQYV. In DNA, the CDR3 is TGTGCCAGCAGGTACGGGACAGGGACGAGGGAGCAGTACGTC.

The chain has TRBV5-4 and TRBJ2-5; D uncertain. Germline CDR1 SGHNT, CDR2 YYREEE (reference sequence). The length of the CDR3 is 13 residues. V lost 4 bases and J lost 5, with 12 bases in between. The DNA for the CDR3 is TGTGCCAGCAGCAACGGCTGGGCCGAGACCCAGTACTTC. Its protein product is CASSNGWAETQYF. The full variable domain, its missing parts supplied by reference TRBV5-4 and TRBJ2-5, is ETGVTQSPTHLIKTRGQQVTLRCSSQSGHNTVSWYQQALGQGPQFIFQYYREEENGRGNFPPRFSGLQFPNYSSELNVNALELDDSALYLCASSNGWAETQYFGPGTRLLVL.

This rearrangement joins TRBV12-3 or TRBV12-4 to TRBJ2-3, with D tentatively TRBD2 (6 bases). The CDR3 has 13 residues. V lost 2 bases, J lost 6 bases, and 9 bases lay in between. The CDR3 is CASSLRGSDTQYF. Written as DNA, the CDR3 is TGTGCCAGCAGTTTACGGGGGAGCGATACGCAGTATTTT.

This clonotype was detected only a few times. The DNA of the CDR3 is TGTGCCAGCAGCTTAGCGTTCGGAAACACCGGGGAGCTGTTTTTT. Protein product: CASSLAFGNTGELFF. The chain carries TRBV7-9 and TRBJ2-2, with D unclear. CDR1 and CDR2 from the germline V gene are SEHNR and FQNEAQ (reference sequence). V lost 0 bases, J lost 2 bases, and 7 bases lay in between. CDR3 length equals 15 residues.

The rearrangement links TRBV12-3 or TRBV12-4 to TRBJ2-1, with 11 nucleotides matching TRBD1. V dropped 2 bases and J dropped 9; count of bases not matched to a gene: 3. CDR3 length: 14 amino acids. The CDR3 sequence: CASSLRDRGSEQFF. The CDR3 DNA is TGTGCCAGCAGTTTAAGGGACAGGGGGAGTGAGCAGTTCTTC.

CDR3 sequence reads: CASSLSTRQGTDTQYF. The CDR3 DNA sequence: TGTGCCAGCAGCTTATCCACCAGACAGGGGACAGATACGCAGTATTTT. The gene calls are TRBV7-9 and TRBJ2-3; 8 positions agree with TRBD1. Trimming took 2 bases from V and 3 from J; bases not matched to a gene: 7. Per germline, CDR1 SEHNR and CDR2 FQNEAQ (reference sequence). This CDR3 is built from 16 residues.

The chain combines TRBV11-3 with TRBJ2-1; 8 bases are a match to TRBD2. The CDR3 has 15 residues. The V gene's germline CDR1 is SGHNT and CDR2 YENEEA. The trim removed 5 bases at V and 9 bases at J, leaving 12 bases unmatched. CDR3 in amino acids: CASSPWGAGDPEQFF. The CDR3, as DNA: TGTGCCAGCAGCCCCTGGGGAGCGGGGGACCCTGAGCAGTTCTTC.

This clonotype occurred a few times. The chain couples TRBV24-1 to TRBJ2-7; 9 nucleotides align to TRBD1. Germline CDR1 KGHDR, CDR2 SFDVKD. The CDR3 sequence is 15 residues long. Germline trimming cut 4 bases from V and 5 bases from J; bases unmatched to any gene: 8. CDR3 residues: CATSDWGQGPDEQYF. DNA for the CDR3: TGTGCCACCAGTGACTGGGGACAGGGACCCGACGAGCAGTACTTC.

This clonotype was seen more than once but under ten times. V usage is TRBV9 and J usage is TRBJ2-3, with 7 positions matching TRBD2. The length of the CDR3 is 14 residues. Germline values: CDR1 SGDLS, CDR2 YYNGEE. The J segment lost 5 bases and the V segment lost 0 bases, leaving 3 bases of the junction unmatched. For the CDR3, the DNA is TGTGCCAGCAGCGTAGCCGGCGGGGGAGATACGCAGTATTTT. This sequence encodes CASSVAGGGDTQYF.

This clonotype occurred a few times. The V call is TRBV6-1, the J call TRBJ2-7, with 7 bases fitting TRBD2. V shed 7 bases, J shed 6 bases, and the junction held 9 bases outside the gene matches. Germline assignment: CDR1 MNHNS and CDR2 SASEGT. The CDR3 extends over 13 amino acids. The CDR3 spells CASKAGLPSEQYF. Here the CDR3 DNA reads TGTGCCAGCAAAGCGGGACTCCCCTCCGAGCAGTACTTC.

This clonotype has only a few counts. The CDR3 loop reads CASSFGLTNTGELFF. For the CDR3, the DNA is TGTGCCAGCAGCTTCGGGCTGACGAACACCGGGGAGCTGTTTTTT. V and J are TRBV5-6 and TRBJ2-2, with D unresolved. Trimming took 2 bases from V and 0 from J, leaving 8 bases between them. The length of the CDR3 is 15 residues. Germline CDR1 is SGHDT and CDR2 is YYEEEE.